This TCR beta chain was observed in a study of cytomegalovirus exposure and HLA in healthy donors. From germline, CDR1 is SGHRS and CDR2 YFSETQ. J lost 6 bases, V lost 5 bases, and 8 bases had no gene match. There are 13 residues in the CDR3. It was with 60 Vbeta and 13 Jbeta primers that the PCR ran. Only in-frame clones appear in the TCRdb table, and some are missing; sequencing was by immunoSEQ multiplex PCR. The sample has 150,000 to 200,000 clones; approximately 83% are singletons. This receptor was taken from a man between 18 and 35 years old in good health and CMV-seropositive. Sequencing was carried out using PBMCs. The chain uses TRBV5-1 and TRBJ2-7, with 7 bases lining up with TRBD1. CDR3: CASRQPTGPEQYF. Written as DNA, the CDR3 is TGCGCCAGCAGACAGCCGACAGGGCCCGAGCAGTACTTC.